Listed here are 27 T cell receptor beta chains from one sample, sequenced in a study of identical twins. MiXCR, applied by TCRdb to the 5' RACE reads, yields one record per CDR3 protein. The sample yields hundreds of thousands of distinct CDR3 sequences, 18% seen once. These data were also reused for a study on T cells expressing NK-cell markers.

The sample comprised PBMCs. The receptors were gathered from a young woman in good health.

The chain carries TRBV12-3 or TRBV12-4 and TRBJ1-5; 7 positions agree with TRBD1. This CDR3 contains 13 residues. V gave up 7 bases and J gave up 8 bases; unmatched junction bases: 8. CDR3 sequence (DNA): TGTGCCAGCACCCAGGGGGTAATGAAGCCCCAGCATTTT. Translated: CASTQGVMKPQHF.

The chain employs TRBV3-1 and TRBJ2-1, with 10 bases matching TRBD2. The CDR3 runs 14 residues. Per the germline V gene, CDR1 is LGHDT and CDR2 is YNNKEL (reference sequence). V dropped 7 bases and J dropped 9; count of bases not matched to a gene: 9. The CDR3 DNA reads as TGTGCCAGCAATAAAGCGGGAGGGCCTGGTGAGCAGTTCTTC. This sequence encodes CASNKAGGPGEQFF.

This clonotype has only a few counts. The V gene is TRBV10-3, the J gene TRBJ2-5; D is unresolved. Deletions cut 6 bases from V and 8 bases from J, with 16 bases between. The CDR3 is 13 residues long. The V gene's germline CDR1 is ENHRY and CDR2 SYGVKD. This chain's CDR3 is CAISQTETSTQYF. Here the CDR3 DNA reads TGTGCCATCAGCCAGACGGAGACTTCCACCCAGTACTTC.

This clonotype was recorded a few times. The chain is built from TRBV20-1 and TRBJ2-3; D possibly uses TRBD1 or TRBD2 (6 bases each). The CDR3 runs to 16 residues. V lost 6 bases to trimming and J lost 0 bases, with 19 bases between them. Germline CDR1 reads DFQATT; CDR2 reads SNEGSKA (reference sequence). The CDR3 protein is CSAPRDGGYSTDTQYF. CDR3 sequence (DNA): TGCAGTGCCCCCAGGGACGGGGGCTATAGCACAGATACGCAGTATTTT.

The J gene is TRBJ2-1, the V gene TRBV11-1; 12 bases fit TRBD2. CDR1 is SGHAT and CDR2 is FQDESV in the germline V gene (reference sequence). The CDR3 runs 19 residues. V dropped 2 bases and J dropped 0; count of bases not matched to a gene: 8. CDR3 amino acids: CASSLPRLAGVSSYNEQFF. As DNA, the CDR3 is TGTGCCAGCAGCTTACCCCGACTAGCGGGGGTTAGCTCCTACAATGAGCAGTTCTTC.

The table lists this clonotype with a few counts. This chain uses TRBV7-9 with TRBJ1-2, with unresolved D. The germline V and J ends were trimmed by 1 base and 10 bases, with 19 bases remaining between them. This CDR3 has 15 amino acids. Germline CDR1 reads SEHNR; CDR2 reads FQNEAQ (reference sequence). CDR3 region: CASSLGVGQDLVYTF. The CDR3 DNA follows: TGTGCCAGCAGCTTAGGGGTCGGGCAGGATCTTGTCTACACCTTC. Full variable domain (remainder filled in from reference TRBV7-9 and TRBJ1-2): DTGVSQNPRHKITKRGQNVTFRCDPISEHNRLYWYRQTLGQGPEFLTYFQNEAQLEKSRLLSDRFSAERPKGSFSTLEIQRTEQGDSAMYLCASSLGVGQDLVYTFGSGTRLTVV.

CDR3 coding DNA: TGTGCCAGCAGTTTGCACCTTGGTGGCGGCATCATGAACACTGAAGCTTTCTTT. Translated, it gives CASSLHLGGGIMNTEAFF. The genes are TRBV27 and TRBJ1-1, with D unclear. CDR1 is MNHEY, CDR2 SMNVEV, per germline (reference sequence). The CDR3 length is 18 residues. V lost 3 bases, J lost 0 bases, and 20 bases lay in between.

The V call is TRBV5-1, the J call TRBJ2-3; 7 bases fit TRBD2. The CDR3 loop spans 14 amino acids. The ends lost 0 bases at V and 5 bases at J; junction bases unmatched: 3. Germline V CDR1 and CDR2: SGHRS, YFSETQ. CDR3 residues: CASSLAREGDTQYF. The CDR3 DNA is TGCGCCAGCAGCTTGGCCAGGGAGGGAGATACGCAGTATTTT.

The table lists this clonotype with a few counts. CDR3 sequence reads: CASSLETRLRDTQYF. Written as DNA, the CDR3 is TGCGCCAGCAGCTTGGAGACTAGGCTAAGGGATACGCAGTATTTT. This rearrangement joins TRBV5-1 to TRBJ2-3; a weak D match, TRBD2 (6 bases). There are 15 residues in the CDR3. The V gene's germline CDR1 is SGHRS and CDR2 YFSETQ. V was cut by 0 bases and J by 6 bases, with 14 bases left in between.

This clonotype showed up just a few times. This chain links TRBV5-8 with TRBJ2-3; 8 bases agree with TRBD2. Germline CDR1 and CDR2: SGHTS and YDEGEE. Losses at the gene ends were 6 bases for V and 3 bases for J; bases not matched to a gene: 9. The CDR3 sequence is 15 residues long. CDR3 DNA sequence: TGTGCCAGCATCCAAACGGGGGGGCAAACAGATACGCAGTATTTT. Residues: CASIQTGGQTDTQYF.

This clonotype has just a few counts. V and J are TRBV12-3 or TRBV12-4 and TRBJ2-1; 10 bases align to TRBD2. Losses at the gene ends were 7 bases for V and 7 bases for J; bases not matched to a gene: 10. The CDR3 totals 15 residues. The CDR3: CASNVRGLAKNEQFF. DNA for the CDR3: TGTGCCAGCAATGTTAGGGGACTAGCGAAGAATGAGCAGTTCTTC.

This chain's CDR3 is CASSPRTSGDTQYF. The CDR3 DNA is TGTGCCAGCAGCCCAAGGACTAGCGGGGATACGCAGTATTTT. This rearrangement joins TRBV7-7 to TRBJ2-3; TRBD2 matches at 11 bases. The CDR3 extends over 14 amino acids. Per the germline V gene, CDR1 is SSHAT and CDR2 is FNYEAQ (reference sequence). V was pared by 5 bases and J by 6 bases, with 4 bases of the junction left unmatched.

The table lists this clonotype with a few counts. The V and J genes are TRBV3-1 and TRBJ2-1; D is uncertain. This CDR3 spans 13 amino acids. The V gene lost 4 bases and the J gene lost 6 bases, with 10 bases spanning the gap. Per germline, CDR1 LGHDT and CDR2 YNNKEL (reference sequence). The CDR3 spells CASSPRSSNEQFF. The CDR3 DNA sequence: TGTGCCAGCAGCCCTCGCTCTTCCAATGAGCAGTTCTTC.

This clonotype was counted a few times. Written as DNA, the CDR3 is TGTGCCAGCAGCCGAGAGGCGGGCTCTAACTATGGCTACACCTTC. It encodes CASSREAGSNYGYTF. The chain links TRBV7-8 to TRBJ1-2; D not certain. The CDR3 is 15 residues long. Deletions cut 5 bases from V and 0 bases from J, with 13 bases between. CDR1 and CDR2 (germline): SGHVS, FQNEAQ. The full variable domain, rest sourced from reference TRBV7-8 and TRBJ1-2, is GAGVSQSPRYKVAKRGQDVALRCDPISGHVSLFWYQQALGQGPEFLTYFQNEAQLDKSGLPSDRFFAERPEGSVSTLKIQRTQQEDSAVYLCASSREAGSNYGYTFGSGTRLTVV.

V is TRBV5-5 and J is TRBJ1-1, with D uncertain. V was trimmed by 0 bases and J by 4 bases, leaving 16 bases between them. The germline V gene encodes CDR1 SGHKS and CDR2 YYEKEE (reference sequence). This CDR3 has 16 amino acids. The CDR3 nucleotides are TGTGCCAGCAGCTTGGACCGGCCTCGACCGACCACTGAAGCTTTCTTT. Protein product: CASSLDRPRPTTEAFF.

There are a few counts of this clonotype. The gene calls are TRBV20-1 and TRBJ2-1; D may be TRBD2 (7 bases). The V end was cut by 3 bases, the J end by 4 bases, with 16 bases between. The CDR3 is made up of 15 amino acids. Germline V gene sequence: CDR1 DFQATT, CDR2 SNEGSKA (reference sequence). The CDR3 bases are TGCAGTGCTAGCCCCTCTGCGGGGGCATACAATGAGCAGTTCTTC. This codes for CSASPSAGAYNEQFF.

This clonotype was seen only a few times. This rearrangement joins TRBV3-1 to TRBJ1-2; TRBD1 might be the D (5 bases). The ends were cut back, 4 bases at V and 2 bases at J, with 11 bases in the middle. Germline-derived CDR1 and CDR2 are LGHDT and YNNKEL (reference sequence). The CDR3 loop spans 14 amino acids. For the CDR3, the DNA is TGTGCCAGCAGCCCCCCCGGGGCCAACTATGGCTACACCTTC. Translated, it gives CASSPPGANYGYTF. The full variable domain, completed using reference TRBV3-1 and TRBJ1-2, is DTAVSQTPKYLVTQMGNDKSIKCEQNLGHDTMYWYKQDSKKFLKIMFSYNNKELIINETVPNRFSPKSPDKAHLNLHINSLELGDSAVYFCASSPPGANYGYTFGSGTRLTVV.

The rearrangement uses TRBV9 and TRBJ2-7; perhaps TRBD1 as D (6 bases). The CDR3 loop spans 14 amino acids. Per the germline V gene, CDR1 is SGDLS and CDR2 is YYNGEE. Trimming stripped 4 bases from V and 0 bases from J, with 11 bases between. This CDR3 reads CASSPGQFSYEQYF. For the CDR3, the DNA is TGTGCCAGCAGCCCAGGACAGTTCTCCTACGAGCAGTACTTC.

This chain joins TRBV4-3 and TRBJ2-1, with a weak D call TRBD2 (5 bases). Per germline, CDR1 LGHNA and CDR2 YSLEER. The CDR3 consists of 15 residues. V lost 2 bases and J 5 bases, leaving 13 bases between the germline ends. CDR3 residues: CASSQYGARDNEQFF. CDR3 in DNA: TGCGCCAGCAGCCAATACGGAGCGAGGGACAATGAGCAGTTCTTC.

This clonotype has more than one count but fewer than ten. The gene calls are TRBV5-1 and TRBJ2-5, with D uncertain. The V end lost 3 bases, the J end lost 2 bases, and 8 bases lay between the germline ends. The CDR3 runs to 13 residues. The germline CDR1 and CDR2 sequences are SGHRS and YFSETQ. CDR3 sequence: CASSSIVQETQYF. CDR3 DNA: TGCGCCAGCAGCTCGATAGTTCAAGAGACCCAGTACTTC.

Ten or more counts support this clonotype. The chain employs TRBV5-5 and TRBJ2-7; TRBD1 aligns across 11 bases. Trimming cost V 0 bases and J 5 bases; bases outside gene matches: 1. The CDR3 runs 14 residues. Germline loops: CDR1 SGHKS, CDR2 YYEKEE (reference sequence). CDR3 bases: TGTGCCAGCAGCTTGGGGGACAGGGGGAACGAGCAGTACTTC. This codes for CASSLGDRGNEQYF. Filled out from reference TRBV5-5 and TRBJ2-7, the complete variable domain reads DAGVTQSPTHLIKTRGQQVTLRCSPISGHKSVSWYQQVLGQGPQFIFQYYEKEERGRGNFPDRFSARQFPNYSSELNVNALLLGDSALYLCASSLGDRGNEQYFGPGTRLTVT.

This clonotype was counted only a few times. The V and J genes are TRBV12-3 or TRBV12-4 and TRBJ1-2; no reliable D call. Between the trimmed V and J ends, which lost 3 bases and 7 bases, there was a span of 15 bases. CDR3 size: 14 residues. The CDR3 loop is CASSLWGLKGGYTF. The DNA for the CDR3 is TGTGCCAGCAGTTTGTGGGGTTTAAAGGGTGGCTACACCTTC.

The gene calls are TRBV20-1 and TRBJ1-5; 9 bases align to TRBD1. Germline V gene lookup returns CDR1 DFQATT and CDR2 SNEGSKA (reference sequence). The CDR3 spans 17 residues. The junction had 15 bases not matched to a gene; V was cut back by 3 bases and J by 6 bases. This CDR3 reads CSASGPIQGAAGQPQHF. The CDR3 nucleotides read TGCAGTGCTAGCGGGCCAATACAGGGGGCTGCGGGTCAGCCCCAGCATTTT.

This clonotype was counted a few times. The gene calls are TRBV25-1 and TRBJ2-7; 9 bases align to TRBD1. The CDR3 loop spans 15 amino acids. The germline CDR1 and CDR2 sequences are MGHDK and SYGVNS. With V trimmed by 2 bases and J by 4 bases, 6 bases remained unmatched. The CDR3 region is CASSEPGQGGYEQYF. The CDR3 DNA sequence: TGTGCCAGCAGTGAACCGGGACAGGGCGGGTACGAGCAGTACTTC.

This clonotype has only a few counts. The chain couples TRBV12-3 or TRBV12-4 to TRBJ1-1; perhaps TRBD1 as D (5 bases). This CDR3 region has 14 residues. V dropped 5 bases and J dropped 3 bases, with 13 bases sitting between them. The CDR3 spells CASSAGPRYTEAFF. CDR3 sequence (DNA): TGTGCCAGCAGTGCGGGACCCCGGTACACTGAAGCTTTCTTT.

The rearrangement uses TRBV9 and TRBJ2-5; D call uncertain. The germline gives CDR1 SGDLS, CDR2 YYNGEE. V shed 0 bases and J shed 7 bases, with 13 bases lying between them. CDR3 length: 14 amino acids. This CDR3 reads CASSVDNGIGTQYF. The DNA of the CDR3 is TGTGCCAGCAGCGTAGATAATGGGATTGGGACCCAGTACTTC.

This clonotype appeared many times. The rearrangement uses TRBV12-3 or TRBV12-4 and TRBJ2-3; tentatively, D is TRBD1 or TRBD2 (6 bases each). The V and J ends lost 8 bases and 2 bases respectively, with 17 bases between them. This CDR3 has 15 amino acids. This chain's CDR3 is CASSRGDRDTDTQYF. Here the CDR3 DNA reads TGTGCCAGCTCAAGGGGGGACCGCGACACAGATACGCAGTATTTT.